This T cell receptor beta chain was profiled in a study of Ad26.COV2.S vaccination and SARS-CoV-2 variants. Noted treatment: about 20 received Ad26.COV2.S at low or high dose, single or two shots; 5 received placebo; per-sample allocation not given. Specimen acquisition occurred on day 63 following the initial vaccine or placebo injection. The CDR3 totals 14 residues. Per germline, CDR1 SGDLS and CDR2 YYNGEE. The V and J ends lost 5 bases and 5 bases respectively, with 13 bases between them. TCRdb keeps only in-frame clones here, not all; method: immunoSEQ multiplex PCR. Of roughly 460,000 clones listed, roughly 87% are singletons. For this clone: The antigen is not known.

Study-level points and caveats: It was reported that spike-specific CD8+ and CD4+ T cell responses were substantially broad after vaccination. Vaccine recipients and placebo recipients showed similar non-spike TCR breadth.

The sequence came from a person between 18 and 59 years old who received the Ad26.COV2.S COVID-19 vaccine or a placebo. The chain recombines TRBV9 with TRBJ2-2; maybe TRBD1 (5 bases). The material sequenced was peripheral blood, taken in a trial of Ad26.COV2.S vaccine versus placebo. The CDR3 reads CASRPRGGTGELFF. In DNA, the CDR3 is TGTGCCAGCAGGCCTAGGGGTGGAACCGGGGAGCTGTTTTTT.